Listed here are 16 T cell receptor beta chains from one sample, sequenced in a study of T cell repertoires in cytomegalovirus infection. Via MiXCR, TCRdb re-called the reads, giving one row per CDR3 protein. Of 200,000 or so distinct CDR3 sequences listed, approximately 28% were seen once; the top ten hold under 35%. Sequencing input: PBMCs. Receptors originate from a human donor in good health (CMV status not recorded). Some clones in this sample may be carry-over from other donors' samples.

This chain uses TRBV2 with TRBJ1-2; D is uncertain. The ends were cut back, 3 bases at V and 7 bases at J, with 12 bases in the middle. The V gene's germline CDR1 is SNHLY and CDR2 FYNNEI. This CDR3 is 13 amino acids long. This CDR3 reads CASSDERGSGYTF. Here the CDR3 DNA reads TGTGCCAGCAGTGACGAGCGGGGTAGTGGCTACACCTTC.

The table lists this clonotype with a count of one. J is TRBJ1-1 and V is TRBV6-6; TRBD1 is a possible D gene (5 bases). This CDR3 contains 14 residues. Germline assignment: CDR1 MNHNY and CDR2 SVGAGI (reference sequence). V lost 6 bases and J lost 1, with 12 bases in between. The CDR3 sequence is CASSAGLSNTEAFF. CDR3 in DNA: TGTGCCAGCAGCGCAGGGCTGTCGAACACTGAAGCTTTCTTT.

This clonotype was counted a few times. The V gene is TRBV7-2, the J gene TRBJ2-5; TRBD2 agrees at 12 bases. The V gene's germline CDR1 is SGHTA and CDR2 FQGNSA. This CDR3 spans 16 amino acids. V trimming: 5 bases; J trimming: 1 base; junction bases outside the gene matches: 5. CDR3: CASSPPSGGVQETQYF. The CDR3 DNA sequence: TGTGCCAGCAGCCCCCCTAGCGGGGGGGTCCAAGAGACCCAGTACTTC.

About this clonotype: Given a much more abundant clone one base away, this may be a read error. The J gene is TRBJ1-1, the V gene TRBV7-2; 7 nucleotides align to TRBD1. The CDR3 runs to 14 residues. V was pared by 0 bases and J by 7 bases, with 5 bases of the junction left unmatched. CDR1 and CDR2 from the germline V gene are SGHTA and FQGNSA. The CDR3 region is CASSLATGVVEAFF. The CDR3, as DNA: TGTGCCAGCAGCTTAGCTACAGGGGTGGTTGAAGCTTTCTTT.

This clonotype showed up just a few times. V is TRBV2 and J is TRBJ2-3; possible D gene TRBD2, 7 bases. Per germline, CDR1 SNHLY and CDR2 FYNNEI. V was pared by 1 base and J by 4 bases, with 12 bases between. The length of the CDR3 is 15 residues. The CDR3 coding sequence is TGTGCCAGCAGTGAAGGGGGGCTAGCGGCAGATACGCAGTATTTT. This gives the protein CASSEGGLAADTQYF. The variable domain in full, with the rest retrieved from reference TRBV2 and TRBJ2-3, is EPEVTQTPSHQVTQMGQEVILRCVPISNHLYFYWYRQILGQKVEFLVSFYNNEISEKSEIFDDQFSVERPDGSNFTLKIRSTKLEDSAMYFCASSEGGLAADTQYFGPGTRLTVL.

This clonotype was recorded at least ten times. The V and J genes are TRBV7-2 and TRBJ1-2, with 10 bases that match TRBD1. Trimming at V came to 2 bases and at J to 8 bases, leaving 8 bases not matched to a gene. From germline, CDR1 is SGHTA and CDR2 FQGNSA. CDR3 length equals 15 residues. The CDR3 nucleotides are TGTGCCAGCAGCTTAAGTTCAGGACAGGGGGAGGGCTACACCTTC. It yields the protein CASSLSSGQGEGYTF.

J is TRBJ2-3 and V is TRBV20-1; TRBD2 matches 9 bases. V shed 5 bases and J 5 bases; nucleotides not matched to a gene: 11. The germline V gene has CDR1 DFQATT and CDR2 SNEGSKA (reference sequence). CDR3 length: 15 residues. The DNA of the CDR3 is TGCAGTGCTCCCGGGGAGCGGGGGGAAGGAGATACGCAGTATTTT. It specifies CSAPGERGEGDTQYF.

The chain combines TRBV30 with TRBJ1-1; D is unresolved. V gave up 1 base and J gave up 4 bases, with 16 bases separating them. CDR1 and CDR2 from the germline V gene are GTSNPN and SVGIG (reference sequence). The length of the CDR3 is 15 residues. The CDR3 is CAWSADATEGTEAFF. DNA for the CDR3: TGTGCCTGGAGTGCCGACGCGACCGAGGGCACTGAAGCTTTCTTT. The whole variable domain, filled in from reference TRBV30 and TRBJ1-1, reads SQTIHQWPATLVQPVGSPLSLECTVEGTSNPNLYWYRQAAGRGLQLLFYSVGIGQISSEVPQNLSASRPQDRQFILSSKKLLLSDSGFYLCAWSADATEGTEAFFGQGTRLTVV.

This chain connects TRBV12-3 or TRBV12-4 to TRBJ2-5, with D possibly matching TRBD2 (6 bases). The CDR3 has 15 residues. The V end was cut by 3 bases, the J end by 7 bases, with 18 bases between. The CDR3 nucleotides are TGTGCCAGCAGTTTTTCGTCAGAGGGAGGCTGGACCCAGTACTTC. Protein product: CASSFSSEGGWTQYF.

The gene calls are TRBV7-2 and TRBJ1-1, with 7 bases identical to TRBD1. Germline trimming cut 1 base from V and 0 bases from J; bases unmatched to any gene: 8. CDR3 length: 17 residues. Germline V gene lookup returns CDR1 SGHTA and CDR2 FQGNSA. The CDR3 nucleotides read TGTGCCAGCAGCTTAGTGGGGCAGGGGGTATTGAACACTGAAGCTTTCTTT. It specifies CASSLVGQGVLNTEAFF.

CDR3 nucleotide sequence: TGTGCCAGTAGTACCCTACAGGGAATAACTGAAGCTTTCTTT. This sequence encodes CASSTLQGITEAFF. The chain employs TRBV19 and TRBJ1-1; D possibly corresponds to TRBD1 (6 bases). This CDR3 has 14 amino acids. The V and J ends lost 4 bases and 5 bases respectively, with 14 bases between them. Germline loops: CDR1 LNHDA, CDR2 SQIVND (reference sequence). Based on the CDR3 plus reference TRBV19 and TRBJ1-1, the full variable domain is DGGITQSPKYLFRKEGQNVTLSCEQNLNHDAMYWYRQDPGQGLRLIYYSQIVNDFQKGDIAEGYSVSREKKESFPLTVTSAQKNPTAFYLCASSTLQGITEAFFGQGTRLTVV.

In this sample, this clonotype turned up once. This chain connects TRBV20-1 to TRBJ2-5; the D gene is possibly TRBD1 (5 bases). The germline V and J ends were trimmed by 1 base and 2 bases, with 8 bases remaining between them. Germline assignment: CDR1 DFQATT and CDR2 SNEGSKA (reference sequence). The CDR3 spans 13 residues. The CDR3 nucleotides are TGCAGTGCTAGAGGGACATTTCAAGAGACCCAGTACTTC. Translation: CSARGTFQETQYF.

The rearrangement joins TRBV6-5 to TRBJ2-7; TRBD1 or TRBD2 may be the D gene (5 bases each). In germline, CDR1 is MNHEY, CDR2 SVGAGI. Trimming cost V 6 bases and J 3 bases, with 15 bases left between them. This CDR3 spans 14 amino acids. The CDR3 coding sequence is TGTGCCAGCAGGGACCCGGGACGGCACTACGAGCAGTACTTC. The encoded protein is CASRDPGRHYEQYF.

In nucleotides, the CDR3 is TGTGCCAGCAGCCCGCGGGGACAGTTATTCGAGCAGTACTTC. Translated: CASSPRGQLFEQYF. The chain employs TRBV5-5 and TRBJ2-7; D is possibly TRBD1 (7 bases). In germline, CDR1 is SGHKS, CDR2 YYEKEE (reference sequence). The ends were cut back, 4 bases at V and 6 bases at J, with 17 bases in the middle. The CDR3 length is 14 residues.

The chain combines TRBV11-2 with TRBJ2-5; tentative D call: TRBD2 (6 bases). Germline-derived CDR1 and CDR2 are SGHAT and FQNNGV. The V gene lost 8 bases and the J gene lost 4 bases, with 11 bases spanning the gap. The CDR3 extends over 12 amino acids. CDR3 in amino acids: CASGRRGETQYF. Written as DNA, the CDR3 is TGTGCCAGCGGCCGGCGGGGAGAGACCCAGTACTTC.

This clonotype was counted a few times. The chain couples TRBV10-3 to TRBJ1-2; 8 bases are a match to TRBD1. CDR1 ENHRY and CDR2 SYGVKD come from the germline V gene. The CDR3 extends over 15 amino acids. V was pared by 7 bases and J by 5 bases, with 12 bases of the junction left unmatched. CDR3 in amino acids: CAITPGTGGGYGYTF. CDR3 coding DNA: TGTGCCATCACCCCCGGGACAGGTGGTGGGTATGGCTACACCTTC.